This T cell receptor (beta chain) derives from a study of T cell repertoires and HLA-DP antigens. In the study overall: Versus self, one alloantigen differed at one groove amino acid, the other at about 10.

Worth noting for this clone: Its antigen is undetermined.

The CDR3 totals 16 residues. CDR1 LNHNV and CDR2 YYDKDF come from the germline V gene (reference sequence). Trimming removed 1 base at V and 7 bases at J, with 16 bases between. The PCR primers covered 54 TRBV and 13 TRBJ segments. Clones were read by immunoSEQ multiplex PCR, and TCRdb kept only the in-frame ones, dropping some. The sample lists 65,000 to 95,000 clones, around 80% seen once, with roughly 1.6% in the top ten. Findings and caveats of the study: Average cumulative frequency of previously undetected clones was 36.3% against one allele and around 53% against the other.

The source is a man aged 55 to 70 in good health and CMV-seronegative. The chain uses TRBV15 and TRBJ2-2; TRBD1 is a possible D gene (6 bases). The sequencing sample was made of CD4+ T cells from PBMCs. The CDR3 loop reads CATSRGGHQSGGELFF. CDR3 in DNA: TGTGCCACCAGCAGAGGGGGACACCAAAGTGGCGGGGAGCTGTTTTTT. The full variable domain, completed using reference TRBV15 and TRBJ2-2, is DAMVIQNPRYQVTQFGKPVTLSCSQTLNHNVMYWYQQKSSQAPKLLFHYYDKDFNNEADTPDNFQSRRPNTSFCFLDIRSPGLGDTAMYLCATSRGGHQSGGELFFGEGSRLTVL.